The source of this T cell receptor (beta chain) is a study of response to subunit inactivated influenza vaccine. TCRdb reprocessed the RT-PCR reads via MiXCR and lists one record per CDR3 protein. The table has roughly 620,000 distinct CDR3 sequences, 10% to 12% seen once. CDR3 size: 13 residues. CDR1 and CDR2 from the germline V gene are LNHDA and SQIVND (reference sequence). V dropped 3 bases and J dropped 5 bases, with 11 bases sitting between them. Findings and limits, study-wide: With each seasonal influenza vaccination, the authors suggested, few new T cells are recruited.

To note about this clonotype: Its cognate antigen is unknown.

These same records also appear under a second study, on T cells expressing NK-cell markers. That work contributes: What made the TCR beta cDNA was 5'RACE template switching with UMIs. The study drew TCR beta repertoires from sorted CD3+CD56+NKG2C+, CD3+CD56+NKG2C- and CD3+CD56-NKG2C+ T cells. Seven donors tested HCMV-seropositive and one tested seronegative among the eight sequenced. Specificity for HCMV among expanded NKG2C+ T cell clones was not established.

Specimen: PBMCs from blood, collected on the day of vaccination. The rearrangement uses TRBV19 and TRBJ2-7; weak D call: TRBD1 (5 bases). The TCR originated in a man aged 50 or older who received an inactivated influenza vaccine. Here the CDR3 reads CASSMQGSHEQYF. CDR3 DNA sequence: TGTGCCAGTAGTATGCAGGGTAGCCACGAGCAGTACTTC.